This T cell receptor (beta chain) was retrieved from a study of beta chain features in type 1 diabetes. Study as a whole: No patient-donor differences in age, gender, total cells or subset yield. Notes on the study in general: For TCRB rearrangement, an influence of HLA type remained unresolved here.

The CDR3 length is 12 residues. Germline CDR1 reads MDHEN; CDR2 reads SYDVKM. V shed 10 bases and J shed 6 bases, with 16 bases lying between them. Investigators reverse transcribed all isolated RNA, so they sequenced expressed TCRB transcripts. Produced via immunoSEQ multiplex PCR; TCRdb's table is partial and in-frame only. The sample holds 860,000 or so clones, 17% seen once. A remark on this clone: The target antigen is unknown.

The sequencing input was naive CD4+ T cells from blood. The rearrangement uses TRBV28 and TRBJ2-7; the D gene is possibly TRBD2 (7 bases). The sequence derives from a woman aged 18-29 years in good health. CDR3 amino acids: CATRGGSPEQYF. The CDR3 DNA is TGTGCCACCCGCGGGGGCTCCCCCGAGCAGTACTTC.